The clone carrying this T cell receptor (beta chain) appeared a single time. V lost 4 bases and J lost 6; bases outside the gene matches: 10. CDR1 and CDR2 (germline): MDHEN, SYDVKM. The CDR3 has 16 residues. The method was immunoSEQ multiplex PCR; TCRdb's version includes in-frame clones alone and lacks a portion of them. The table records 450,000 to 550,000 clones, roughly 89% of them present only once. Treatment specified: 15 to 20 received Ad26.COV2.S at low or high dose, single or two shots; about 5 received placebo; per-sample allocation not given. Day 63 after the first injection of vaccine or placebo was the sampling time. This record comes from a study of Ad26.COV2.S vaccination and SARS-CoV-2 variants.

The J gene is TRBJ1-1, the V gene TRBV28; TRBD1 matches at 11 bases. This TCR was sampled from a person between 18 and 60 years old who received the Ad26.COV2.S COVID-19 vaccine or a placebo. Source: peripheral blood, taken in a trial of Ad26.COV2.S vaccine versus placebo. The CDR3 region is CASSSGTGGTRAEAFF. The CDR3 region has the DNA TGTGCCAGCAGTTCCGGGACAGGGGGGACCAGGGCTGAAGCTTTCTTT.